What follows are 21 T cell receptor beta chains derived from one specimen sequenced in a study of blood T cell repertoires in COVID-19 (dated by TCRdb to the early 2020s). Library preparation employed the immunoSEQ multiplex PCR assay. TCRdb took this table from immuneACCESS and kept in-frame rearrangements with V and J called. Such tables lack part of the clones; where checked against another copy, unresolved V genes explain under half of the gap, and the rest is unexplained. In all, the sample holds under 300,000 clones, and about 90% of those were seen once. Together, the top ten hold around 2% of the sample. Material: PBMCs or T cells enriched from blood (not recorded which). The receptors were sampled from a woman aged 18-35 years who had recovered from COVID-19.

The V and J genes are TRBV24-1 and TRBJ2-3; D is perhaps TRBD2 (6 bases). Trimming took 5 bases from V and 4 from J, leaving 21 bases between them. Looked up from germline, CDR1 is KGHDR and CDR2 is SFDVKD. The CDR3 is 17 residues long. Here the CDR3 DNA reads TGTGCCACCAGTGGGAGGGACCGACGGGGCTTTGCAGATACGCAGTATTTT. It specifies CATSGRDRRGFADTQYF.

Concerning this clone itself: Within the sample, other DNA sequences also encode this same CDR3. The chain recombines TRBV2 with TRBJ1-4, with 7 bases lining up with TRBD1. Unmatched junction bases numbered 5, after V lost 5 bases and J lost 8 bases. This CDR3 has 13 residues. From germline, CDR1 is SNHLY and CDR2 FYNNEI. CDR3 protein: CASSRDRGEKLFF. Here the CDR3 DNA reads TGTGCCAGCAGTAGGGACAGAGGCGAAAAACTGTTTTTT.

This clone has a single count. This sequence joins TRBV5-4 and TRBJ2-1, with TRBD2 as a possible D gene (6 bases). V shed 9 bases and J shed 2 bases, with 9 bases lying between them. Looked up from germline, CDR1 is SGHNT and CDR2 is YYREEE (reference sequence). The CDR3 loop spans 12 amino acids. CDR3 protein: CATGTAYNEQFF. The CDR3 DNA reads as TGTGCCACGGGGACTGCCTACAATGAGCAGTTCTTC.

The rearrangement links TRBV21-1 to TRBJ2-5; the D call TRBD2 from the table was never checked on the DNA. TRBV21-1 is a documented pseudogene. The CDR3 extends over 14 amino acids. As DNA, the CDR3 is TGTGCCAGCAGCAACGGGGACTACCAAGAGACCCAGTACTTC. Translating it yields CASSNGDYQETQYF.

The chain employs TRBV19 and TRBJ2-6, with 8 bases matching TRBD1. Germline CDR1 LNHDA, CDR2 SQIVND (reference sequence). The junction had 9 bases not matched to a gene; V was cut back by 5 bases and J by 0 bases. CDR3 length: 18 residues. CDR3 sequence reads: CASSPTGEYGSGANVLTF. CDR3 sequence (DNA): TGTGCCAGTAGTCCGACAGGGGAATACGGCTCTGGGGCCAACGTCCTGACTTTC.

This chain joins TRBV18 and TRBJ2-5, with D possibly TRBD1 on 5 matching bases. Germline CDR1 and CDR2: KGHSH and LQKENI. The CDR3 covers 14 residues. V was trimmed by 2 bases and J by 6 bases, leaving 13 bases between them. CDR3 in amino acids: CASSPTQARQTQYF. The CDR3 nucleotides read TGTGCCAGCTCACCAACACAGGCTCGACAGACCCAGTACTTC. Using reference TRBV18 and TRBJ2-5 for the parts outside the CDR3, the full variable domain is NAGVMQNPRHLVRRRGQEARLRCSPMKGHSHVYWYRQLPEEGLKFMVYLQKENIIDESGMPKERFSAEFPKEGPSILRIQQVVRGDSAAYFCASSPTQARQTQYFGPGTRLLVL.

V is TRBV29-1 and J is TRBJ1-1; tentative D call: TRBD1 (5 bases). The CDR3 sequence is 10 residues long. Trimming left V 7 bases short and J 11 bases short, with 14 bases between. The germline V gene has CDR1 SQVTM and CDR2 ANQGSEA. In DNA form, the CDR3 reads TGCAGCGCTTTAACAGGTGGGGCTTTCTTT. Protein product: CSALTGGAFF.

The chain has TRBV4-2 and TRBJ2-7; 13 nucleotides line up with TRBD2. Trimming cost V 1 base and J 1 base; bases outside gene matches: 7. The CDR3 has 18 amino acids. Per germline, CDR1 LGHNA and CDR2 YNFKEQ. The CDR3 protein is CASSQGTSGGAFSYEQYF. In DNA form, the CDR3 reads TGTGCCAGCAGCCAAGGAACTAGCGGGGGGGCCTTTTCCTACGAGCAGTACTTC.

V gene TRBV4-3 combines with J gene TRBJ1-2; D possibly corresponds to TRBD1 (5 bases). Germline-derived CDR1 and CDR2 are LGHNA and YSLEER. This CDR3 contains 15 residues. Trimming cost V 1 base and J 5 bases, with 14 bases left between them. In nucleotides, the CDR3 is TGCGCCAGCAGCCAAGCCCTATTAGGGGATTATGGCTACACCTTC. Its protein is CASSQALLGDYGYTF.

The chain couples TRBV3-1 (or the pseudogene TRBV3-2) to TRBJ2-5; D may be TRBD1 (6 bases). The CDR3 length is 11 residues. Looked up from germline, CDR1 is LGHDT and CDR2 is YNNKEL (reference sequence). Trimming took 8 bases from V and 6 from J, leaving 10 bases between them. The CDR3 DNA is TGTGCCAGCGGGGGCGAGAAGACCCAGTACTTC. It encodes CASGGEKTQYF.

This clone has only one observation. The V gene is TRBV19, the J gene TRBJ1-1, with 10 bases aligning to TRBD1. This CDR3 contains 14 residues. Losses at the gene ends were 6 bases for V and 3 bases for J; bases not matched to a gene: 4. Per germline, CDR1 LNHDA and CDR2 SQIVND (reference sequence). Here the CDR3 DNA reads TGTGCCAGTAGGAGACAGGGGGCCGACACTGAAGCTTTCTTT. Protein: CASRRQGADTEAFF.

CDR3 in amino acids: CASSVNRDNEAFF. The CDR3 DNA is TGTGCCAGCAGCGTAAACCGGGACAATGAAGCTTTCTTT. The V call is TRBV5-5, the J call TRBJ1-1, with D tentatively TRBD1 (6 bases). V lost 4 bases, J lost 7 bases, and 14 bases lay in between. CDR1 is SGHKS, CDR2 YYEKEE, per germline (reference sequence). The CDR3 has 13 residues.

The chain recombines TRBV19 with TRBJ1-1; perhaps TRBD1 as D (5 bases). The germline V gene has CDR1 LNHDA and CDR2 SQIVND (reference sequence). The CDR3 loop spans 13 amino acids. Trimming pared 2 bases from V and 6 bases from J, leaving 10 bases between. CDR3 sequence reads: CASSISRAAEAFF. The CDR3 DNA reads TGTGCCAGTAGTATAAGCAGGGCTGCTGAAGCTTTCTTT. Complete variable domain (other parts from reference TRBV19 and TRBJ1-1): DGGITQSPKYLFRKEGQNVTLSCEQNLNHDAMYWYRQDPGQGLRLIYYSQIVNDFQKGDIAEGYSVSREKKESFPLTVTSAQKNPTAFYLCASSISRAAEAFFGQGTRLTVV.

This rearrangement joins TRBV6-4 to TRBJ2-2; 7 bases are shared with TRBD1. Germline V gene lookup returns CDR1 MRHNA and CDR2 SNTAGT. The length of the CDR3 is 15 residues. V gave up 6 bases and J gave up 5 bases; unmatched junction bases: 9. The CDR3 reads CASSPGGMDTGELFF. For the CDR3, the DNA is TGTGCCAGCAGCCCAGGGGGAATGGATACCGGGGAGCTGTTTTTT.

The V and J genes are TRBV2 and TRBJ1-1; 8 bases are shared with TRBD1. The V gene's germline CDR1 is SNHLY and CDR2 FYNNEI. The CDR3 is 13 residues long. J gave up 11 bases and V 6 bases, and 11 bases lay outside the gene matches. The CDR3 nucleotides read TGTGCCAGCAGGACTGGACAGGGTAGTTGGGCTTTCTTT. Translating it yields CASRTGQGSWAFF.

This rearrangement joins TRBV5-6 to TRBJ2-2; D may be TRBD2 (5 bases). The germline V and J ends were trimmed by 0 bases and 4 bases, with 10 bases remaining between them. CDR3 size: 15 residues. Germline V gene lookup returns CDR1 SGHDT and CDR2 YYEEEE. The CDR3 bases are TGTGCCAGCAGCTTGGAGATAAGCGGCACCGGGGAGCTGTTTTTT. Its protein product is CASSLEISGTGELFF.

The CDR3 DNA follows: TGTGCCAGCAGCACTGGACAGGGGTATTCACCCCTCCACTTT. The encoded protein is CASSTGQGYSPLHF. The chain carries TRBV21-1 and TRBJ1-6; the table assigns TRBD1, which was not confirmed against the DNA. TRBV21-1 is a pseudogene. CDR3 size: 14 residues.

This chain links TRBV28 with TRBJ1-2; D gene unclear. V was clipped by 2 bases and J by 8 bases, with 9 bases between them. Germline-derived CDR1 and CDR2 are MDHEN and SYDVKM. The CDR3 spans 12 residues. The CDR3: CASSLRERGYTF. CDR3 sequence (DNA): TGTGCCAGCAGTTTAAGGGAGAGAGGCTACACCTTC.

Of note for this clone: Additional DNA sequences in this sample encode the identical CDR3. The chain joins TRBV11-3 to TRBJ2-7; D not certain. The CDR3 is 14 residues long. V was cut by 2 bases and J by 0 bases, with 8 bases left in between. Germline V gene sequence: CDR1 SGHNT, CDR2 YENEEA. As DNA, the CDR3 is TGTGCCAGCAGCTTACTACGGAGCTCCTACGAGCAGTACTTC. Amino acid sequence: CASSLLRSSYEQYF.

The gene calls are TRBV15 and TRBJ1-3; D not resolved. Germline assignment: CDR1 LNHNV and CDR2 YYDKDF (reference sequence). V shed 0 bases and J shed 7 bases, with 4 bases lying between them. This CDR3 spans 12 amino acids. DNA of the CDR3: TGTGCCACCAGCAGAGACGGGAACACCATATATTTT. Protein: CATSRDGNTIYF.

The chain employs TRBV3-1 (or the pseudogene TRBV3-2) and TRBJ2-7; 9 bases line up with TRBD1. The CDR3 length is 15 residues. Losses at the gene ends were 6 bases for V and 1 base for J; bases not matched to a gene: 7. The germline gives CDR1 LGHDT, CDR2 YNNKEL (reference sequence). The CDR3 coding sequence is TGTGCCAGCAGTAAGACAGGGACAGGGTCCTACGAGCAGTACTTC. Translated: CASSKTGTGSYEQYF.